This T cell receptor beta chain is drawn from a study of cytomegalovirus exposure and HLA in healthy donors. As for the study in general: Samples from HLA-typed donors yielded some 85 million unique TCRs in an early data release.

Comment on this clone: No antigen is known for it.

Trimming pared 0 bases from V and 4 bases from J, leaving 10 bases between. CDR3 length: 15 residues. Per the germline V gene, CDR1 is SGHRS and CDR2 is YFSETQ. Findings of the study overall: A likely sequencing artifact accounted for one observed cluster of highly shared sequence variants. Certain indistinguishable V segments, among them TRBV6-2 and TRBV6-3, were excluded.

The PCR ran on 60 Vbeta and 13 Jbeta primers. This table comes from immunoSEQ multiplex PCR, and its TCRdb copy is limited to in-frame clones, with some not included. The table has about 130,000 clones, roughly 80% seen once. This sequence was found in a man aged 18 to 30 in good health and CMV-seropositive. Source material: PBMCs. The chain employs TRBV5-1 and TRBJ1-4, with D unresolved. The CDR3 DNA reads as TGCGCCAGCAGCTTGGCTCCTCGAGATAATGAAAAACTGTTTTTT. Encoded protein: CASSLAPRDNEKLFF.